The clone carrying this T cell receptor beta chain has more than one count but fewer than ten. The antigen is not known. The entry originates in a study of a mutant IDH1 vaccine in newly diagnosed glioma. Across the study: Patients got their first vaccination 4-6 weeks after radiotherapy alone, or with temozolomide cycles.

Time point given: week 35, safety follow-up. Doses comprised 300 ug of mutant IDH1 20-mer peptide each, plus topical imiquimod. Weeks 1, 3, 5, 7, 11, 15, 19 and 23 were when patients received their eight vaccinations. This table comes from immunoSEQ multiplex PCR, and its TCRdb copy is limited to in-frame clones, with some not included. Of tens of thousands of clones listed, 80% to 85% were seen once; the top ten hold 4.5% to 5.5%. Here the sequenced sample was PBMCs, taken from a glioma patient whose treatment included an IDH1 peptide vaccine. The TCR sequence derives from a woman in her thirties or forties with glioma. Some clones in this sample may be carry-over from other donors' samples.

The CDR3 is CASRTSGTDTQYF. For the CDR3, the DNA is TGTGCCAGCAGGACTAGCGGGACAGATACGCAGTATTTT. V and J are TRBV19 and TRBJ2-3; TRBD2 matches 11 bases. There are 13 residues in the CDR3. With V trimmed by 9 bases and J by 3 bases, 2 bases remained unmatched. Germline values: CDR1 LNHDA, CDR2 SQIVND (reference sequence).